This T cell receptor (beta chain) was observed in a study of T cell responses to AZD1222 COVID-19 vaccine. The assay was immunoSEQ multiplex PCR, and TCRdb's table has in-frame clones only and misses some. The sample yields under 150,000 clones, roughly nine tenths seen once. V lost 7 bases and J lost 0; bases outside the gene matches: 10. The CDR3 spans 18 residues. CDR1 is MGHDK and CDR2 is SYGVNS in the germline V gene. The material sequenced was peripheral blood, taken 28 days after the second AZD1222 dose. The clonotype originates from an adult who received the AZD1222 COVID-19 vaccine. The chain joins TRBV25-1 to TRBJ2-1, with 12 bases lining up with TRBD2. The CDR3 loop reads CASMSWTSGKSSYNEQFF. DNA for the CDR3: TGTGCCAGCATGAGTTGGACTAGCGGGAAGAGCTCCTACAATGAGCAGTTCTTC. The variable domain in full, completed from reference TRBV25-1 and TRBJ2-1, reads EADIYQTPRYLVIGTGKKITLECSQTMGHDKMYWYQQDPGMELHLIHYSYGVNSTEKGDLSSESTVSRIRTEHFPLTLESARPSHTSQYLCASMSWTSGKSSYNEQFFGPGTRLTVL.